This record covers a single T cell receptor (beta chain). The source of the sample is a study of sequential checkpoint blockade in melanoma. The length of the CDR3 is 14 residues. Germline V CDR1 and CDR2: SGDLS, YYNGEE. Trimming took 1 base from V and 6 from J, leaving 13 bases between them. Treatment indicated: randomized to nivolumab then ipilimumab (arm A) or the reverse (arm B). Some clones are missing from TCRdb's copy, which holds only in-frame ones; the method was immunoSEQ multiplex PCR. The sample shows about 27,000 clones, roughly 80% of them seen only once. This TCR was sampled from a human donor with melanoma. The sequenced sample was CD8+ T cells sorted from blood (inferred from file names), obtained from a patient given nivolumab and ipilimumab in sequence. The chain employs TRBV9 and TRBJ1-1; no definite D call. CDR3 region: CASSVFSAEAEAFF. Here the CDR3 DNA reads TGTGCCAGCAGCGTATTTTCCGCAGAGGCTGAAGCTTTCTTT.